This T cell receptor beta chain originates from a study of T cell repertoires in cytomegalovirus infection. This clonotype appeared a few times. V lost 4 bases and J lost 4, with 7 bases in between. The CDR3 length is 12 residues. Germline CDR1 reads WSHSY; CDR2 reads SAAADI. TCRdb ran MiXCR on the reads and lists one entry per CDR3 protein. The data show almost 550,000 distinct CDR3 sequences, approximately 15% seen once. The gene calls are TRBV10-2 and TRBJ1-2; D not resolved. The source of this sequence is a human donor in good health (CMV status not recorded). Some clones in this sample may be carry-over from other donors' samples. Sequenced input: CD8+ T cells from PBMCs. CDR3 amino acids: CASSGTLYGYTF. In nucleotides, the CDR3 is TGCGCCAGCAGTGGGACCCTCTATGGCTACACCTTC.